This T cell receptor (beta chain) was identified during a study of blood T cell repertoires in COVID-19 (dated by TCRdb to 2019 to 2021). General notes on the study: Samples from collaborators originated in the United States, Italy and Spain and spanned both the acute and convalescent phases of COVID-19. The prospective study material was composed of cDNA or gDNA derived from T cells, B-cell-depleted T cells, or PBMCs. Subjects who had been exposed to COVID-19, were actively infected with it, or had recovered from it provided the deeply sampled blood TCRbeta repertoires that made up the dataset. A freely available public database, intended as a resource for researchers studying the immune response to SARS-CoV-2, is where the repertoires were released. The samples were drawn from the first 160 participants of the ongoing ImmuneRACE study and from some 1,300 subjects provided by 6 global collaborators. Nearly every sample came with metadata listing a de-identified subject ID, COVID-19 status, age in years and sex. Where available, HLA class I and class II types were taken from metadata supplied by the sample provider and were not determined by assay-based typing. Broader findings and caveats from the paper: Clinical and demographic metadata were provided uncurated, with the amount varying by source and participant.

The immunoSEQ Assay, a bias-controlled multiplex PCR, was used to amplify TCRbeta CDR3 regions from genomic DNA. For the original study's pipeline: The number of nucleated cells in each sample was estimated by amplification of reference gene primers within the assay. To quantify the absolute abundance of each unique TCRbeta CDR3 rearrangement, sequence reads were collapsed and filtered. For each sample, productive Simpson clonality was calculated by taking the square root of Simpson's diversity index across productive rearrangements. TCRdb took this table from immuneACCESS and kept in-frame rearrangements with V and J called. Such tables lack part of the clones; where checked against another copy, unresolved V genes explain under half of the gap, and the rest is unexplained. The DNA gave D and trimming, while V, J and clone size come from that table. The sample table records 200,000 to 250,000 clones; 83% of these occur just once. Clones ranked in the top ten supply around 3.3% of the sample.

A word on this clone: Its antigen is currently not known. One base away there is no much larger clone; base qualities are not given.

Enrolling through a virtual design, the prospective study's participants ranged in age from roughly 18 to 100 years and lived across some 23 United States geographic areas. In the prospective study, participants were assigned to cohorts based on the clinical history participants reported in a screening survey and a study questionnaire. A participant counted as exposed if, within 2 weeks of entering the study, that participant had been in contact with someone who had a PCR-confirmed or clinician-diagnosed COVID-19 case. Each participant in the prospective study had whole blood, serum and a nasopharyngeal or oropharyngeal swab collected by mobile phlebotomists. Prospective study participants could optionally give additional blood draws and questionnaires over an approximately two-month period. Before DNA extraction, blood samples from the prospective study were shipped at room temperature or frozen.

The sequence was obtained from a woman between 40 and 50 years old who had been exposed to COVID-19. Material: PBMCs or T cells enriched from blood (not recorded which).

The DNA is as follows: TGTGCCAGCAGGGGGTGGCTAGCAGAATACGAGCAGTACTTC. Translated, this is CASRGWLAEYEQYF. The rearranged segments are TRBV2 and TRBJ2-7; 5 matching bases give a weak D call of TRBD2. At the junction V is shortened by 6 bases and J by 4 bases, with 16 bases in between. The germline V gene gives CDR1 as SNHLY and CDR2 as FYNNEI. The CDR3 starts with the cysteine, ends with the phenylalanine, and has 14 residues. The only DNA kept is the CDR3, 42 bases in frame from the first base. This CDR3, with the reference TRBV2 and TRBJ2-7 proteins standing in past its ends, gives the full variable domain EPEVTQTPSHQVTQMGQEVILRCVPISNHLYFYWYRQILGQKVEFLVSFYNNEISEKSEIFDDQFSVERPDGSNFTLKIRSTKLEDSAMYFCASRGWLAEYEQYFGPGTRLTVT.